The clone carrying this T cell receptor (beta chain) appeared once. Trimming stripped 2 bases from V and 7 bases from J, with 12 bases between. This CDR3 contains 13 residues. Germline loops: CDR1 SGHNT, CDR2 YENEEA. Sequencing was performed with immunoSEQ multiplex PCR; in TCRdb, only in-frame clones are kept and a portion is missing. The sample contains 70,000 to 75,000 clones, 70% to 85% of which appear only once. These data belong to a study of blood T cell repertoires in COVID-19. V is TRBV11-3 and J is TRBJ2-7, with D perhaps TRBD2 (5 bases). The sequenced material came from peripheral blood. This sequence originates from a woman aged 55-70 years with acute or convalescent COVID-19. CDR3 region: CASSLSRTGEQYF. The CDR3 DNA is TGTGCCAGCAGCTTAAGCAGGACGGGGGAGCAGTACTTC.